The rows below give T cell receptor beta chains drawn from one sample of a study of response to subunit inactivated influenza vaccine. TCRdb used MiXCR to reprocess the RT-PCR reads, holding one entry per CDR3 protein. There are more than 400,000 distinct CDR3 sequences in the sample; around 9.9% occur only once, and less than 15% lies in the top ten. Sequenced here: PBMCs from blood, sampled 40 to 50 days after vaccination. These receptor sequences come from a man in his fifties or sixties who received an inactivated influenza vaccine. Each CDR3 is given without its conserved first and last residue. A D gene is named only where the DNA matches it firmly.

D: TRBD2; V: TRBV6-5; J: TRBJ2-5; CDR3: ASSYSPGLASETQY
D: NA; V: TRBV4-1; J: TRBJ2-7; CDR3: ASSQSSYGSEQY
D: NA; V: TRBV6-5; J: TRBJ1-4; CDR3: ASSYLKTGGLGEKLF
D: NA; V: TRBV5-1; J: TRBJ2-2; CDR3: ASSLGARNTGELF
D: TRBD1; V: TRBV30; J: TRBJ1-6; CDR3: AWVRDSNSPLH
D: TRBD1; V: TRBV12-3/TRBV12-4; J: TRBJ2-5; CDR3: ASSYRQGAWETQY
D: NA; V: TRBV5-5; J: TRBJ2-1; CDR3: ASSRYPANEQF
D: TRBD2; V: TRBV20-1; J: TRBJ2-3; CDR3: SATTGTRADTQY
D: TRBD1; V: TRBV3-1; J: TRBJ2-7; CDR3: ASSQVGTGTYEQY
D: NA; V: TRBV27; J: TRBJ2-4; CDR3: ASSFVRLLAKNIQY
D: NA; V: TRBV6-2/TRBV6-3; J: TRBJ2-1; CDR3: ASSYSASLRNEQF
D: TRBD2; V: TRBV6-5; J: TRBJ2-7; CDR3: ASSYSWTSGISYEQY
D: TRBD2; V: TRBV12-3/TRBV12-4; J: TRBJ2-3; CDR3: ASSSGPGGDTQY
D: NA; V: TRBV7-2; J: TRBJ1-1; CDR3: ASSLGPRVNTEAF
D: TRBD2; V: TRBV5-1; J: TRBJ2-1; CDR3: ASSSLPPSGAYNEQF
D: TRBD1; V: TRBV20-1; J: TRBJ2-7; CDR3: SARDVSRTGPYEQY
D: NA; V: TRBV5-6; J: TRBJ1-1; CDR3: ASSYPVSEAF
D: NA; V: TRBV12-3/TRBV12-4; J: TRBJ2-5; CDR3: ASSFFGGLGETQY
D: TRBD1; V: TRBV20-1; J: TRBJ1-1; CDR3: SASGTGGRVAEAF
D: NA; V: TRBV7-2; J: TRBJ2-3; CDR3: ASSLGLHTDTQY
D: NA; V: TRBV3-1; J: TRBJ1-5; CDR3: ASSQDGITQPQH
D: TRBD1; V: TRBV4-2; J: TRBJ1-6; CDR3: ASSQRLRDRGSRDSPLH
D: NA; V: TRBV5-6; J: TRBJ2-3; CDR3: ASSPGGNTQY
D: NA; V: TRBV5-1; J: TRBJ1-1; CDR3: ASSLAIGGVLNTEAF
D: TRBD1; V: TRBV28; J: TRBJ2-2; CDR3: ASFQRQGGTGELF
D: NA; V: TRBV12-3/TRBV12-4; J: TRBJ1-5; CDR3: ASSLAGGGNQPQH
D: NA; V: TRBV2; J: TRBJ2-7; CDR3: ASSPGLHCWQY
D: TRBD2; V: TRBV4-2; J: TRBJ2-2; CDR3: ASSPVSLAGANTGELF
D: TRBD1; V: TRBV7-9; J: TRBJ1-1; CDR3: ASTFTRGDTEAF
D: NA; V: TRBV12-3/TRBV12-4; J: TRBJ2-1; CDR3: ASSPPEGKEPYNEQF
D: NA; V: TRBV7-6; J: TRBJ2-5; CDR3: ASSLGLNRETQY
D: TRBD2; V: TRBV20-1; J: TRBJ2-1; CDR3: SASLSGRAHEQF
D: NA; V: TRBV11-2; J: TRBJ1-6; CDR3: ASSRGRNNSPLH
D: TRBD1; V: TRBV20-1; J: TRBJ2-7; CDR3: SARTGAPYEQY
D: TRBD2; V: TRBV7-6; J: TRBJ2-7; CDR3: ASSLEGLAGSVSYEQY
D: NA; V: TRBV10-1; J: TRBJ2-2; CDR3: ASSERVSNTGELF
D: TRBD1; V: TRBV20-1; J: TRBJ2-7; CDR3: SAISTDRGLSYEQY
D: NA; V: TRBV7-2; J: TRBJ1-1; CDR3: ASSLTFQATEAF
D: NA; V: TRBV7-8; J: TRBJ2-1; CDR3: ASSLFRGSNEQF
D: NA; V: TRBV2; J: TRBJ2-1; CDR3: ASSESASPTYNEQF
D: NA; V: TRBV9; J: TRBJ2-1; CDR3: ASSAPTADSYNEQF
D: NA; V: TRBV2; J: TRBJ2-3; CDR3: ASSRDLRTDTQY
D: NA; V: TRBV20-1; J: TRBJ2-1; CDR3: SAKVWDSGNNEQF
D: NA; V: TRBV12-3/TRBV12-4; J: TRBJ1-1; CDR3: ASSLSTGNEAF
D: TRBD2; V: TRBV24-1; J: TRBJ2-1; CDR3: ATSDPGTSLNEQF
D: NA; V: TRBV27; J: TRBJ2-7; CDR3: ASSTIRGQEEQY
D: NA; V: TRBV11-3; J: TRBJ1-4; CDR3: ASSRTRGLNEKLF
D: NA; V: TRBV4-1; J: TRBJ1-2; CDR3: ASSQVLNRAEYGYT
D: NA; V: TRBV12-3/TRBV12-4; J: TRBJ2-1; CDR3: ASSPSGPPYNEQF
D: TRBD2; V: TRBV11-2; J: TRBJ2-2; CDR3: ASSSHPGLAGGTGELF
D: NA; V: TRBV29-1; J: TRBJ2-7; CDR3: SVAPAPGTYEQY
D: NA; V: TRBV5-1; J: TRBJ2-2; CDR3: ASSARDSLNTGELF
D: NA; V: TRBV7-2; J: TRBJ2-5; CDR3: ASSLTADQETQY
D: NA; V: TRBV19; J: TRBJ2-2; CDR3: ASRNPRDANTGELF
D: NA; V: TRBV5-1; J: TRBJ1-2; CDR3: ASSPIPLQGTGGGYT
D: TRBD1; V: TRBV20-1; J: TRBJ2-2; CDR3: SARDPGTANTGELF
D: TRBD1; V: TRBV20-1; J: TRBJ1-6; CDR3: SAVTGDSPLH
D: TRBD2; V: TRBV10-3; J: TRBJ2-3; CDR3: AISPGGGAGTDTQY
D: TRBD2; V: TRBV4-3; J: TRBJ2-1; CDR3: ASSQDDSGRRYNEQF
D: NA; V: TRBV9; J: TRBJ2-1; CDR3: ASSVGPSSSYNEQF